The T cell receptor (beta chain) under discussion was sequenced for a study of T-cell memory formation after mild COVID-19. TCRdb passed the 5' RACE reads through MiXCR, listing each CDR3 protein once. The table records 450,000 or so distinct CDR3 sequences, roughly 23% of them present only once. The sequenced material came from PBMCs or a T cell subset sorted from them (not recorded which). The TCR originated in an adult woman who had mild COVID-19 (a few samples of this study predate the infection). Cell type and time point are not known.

CDR3 in amino acids: CSARNYEQYF. The DNA of the CDR3 is TGCAGTGCCCGCAACTACGAGCAGTACTTC. The chain combines TRBV20-1 with TRBJ2-7; D is undetermined. Trimming cost V 6 bases and J 3 bases, with 6 bases left between them. The germline V gene encodes CDR1 DFQATT and CDR2 SNEGSKA (reference sequence). This CDR3 region has 10 residues.